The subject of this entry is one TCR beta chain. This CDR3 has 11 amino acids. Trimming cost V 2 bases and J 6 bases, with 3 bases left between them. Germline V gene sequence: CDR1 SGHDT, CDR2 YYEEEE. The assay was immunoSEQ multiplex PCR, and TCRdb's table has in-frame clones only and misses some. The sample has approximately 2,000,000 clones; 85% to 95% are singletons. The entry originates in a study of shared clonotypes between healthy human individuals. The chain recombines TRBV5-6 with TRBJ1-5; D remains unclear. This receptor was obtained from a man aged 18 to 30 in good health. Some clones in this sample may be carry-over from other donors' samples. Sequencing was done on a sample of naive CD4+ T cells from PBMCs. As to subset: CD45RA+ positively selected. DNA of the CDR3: TGTGCCAGCAGCTTAAGTCAGCCCCAGCATTTT. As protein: CASSLSQPQHF.